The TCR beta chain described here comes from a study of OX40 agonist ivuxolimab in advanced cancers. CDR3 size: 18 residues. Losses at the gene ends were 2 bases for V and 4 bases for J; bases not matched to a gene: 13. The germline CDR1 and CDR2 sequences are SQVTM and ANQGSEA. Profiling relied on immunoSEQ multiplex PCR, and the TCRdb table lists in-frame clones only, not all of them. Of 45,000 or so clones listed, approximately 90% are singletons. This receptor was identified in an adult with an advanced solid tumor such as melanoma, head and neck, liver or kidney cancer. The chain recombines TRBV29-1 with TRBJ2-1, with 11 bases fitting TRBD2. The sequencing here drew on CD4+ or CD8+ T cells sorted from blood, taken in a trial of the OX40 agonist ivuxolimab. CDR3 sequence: CSVESTSGRSFRYNEQFF. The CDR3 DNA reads TGCAGCGTTGAATCAACTAGCGGGAGAAGCTTTCGGTACAATGAGCAGTTCTTC.